The entry below gives a single T cell receptor (beta chain) sequence along with its context. This sample is drawn from a study of blood T cell repertoires in COVID-19. Study-level information: PBMCs, B-cell-depleted T cells, or T cells provided the cDNA or gDNA that made up the material.

The CDR3 contains 13 residues. The V gene's germline CDR1 is SGHNT and CDR2 YENEEA. V shed 1 base, J shed 15 bases, and the junction held 7 bases outside the gene matches. In the authors' methods: Amplification from reference gene primers served as the basis for estimated nucleated cell counts. The method was immunoSEQ multiplex PCR; TCRdb's version includes in-frame clones alone and lacks a portion of them. V, J and clone size were drawn from that table, and D and trimming were deduced from the DNA. This table has roughly 250,000 clones, 70% to 90% appearing once. In terms of age and location, participants ranged from about 18 to 100 years and lived in about 25 US areas. Clinical history as reported by participants underpinned cohort assignment.

The sample comprised PBMCs or T cells enriched from blood (not recorded which). V usage is TRBV11-3 and J usage is TRBJ2-1; 9 nucleotides match TRBD1. The receptor's source is a woman in her 40s with acute COVID-19. CDR3 in DNA: TGTGCCAGCAGCTTAGGCTGGACAGGGGAGTGGTTCTTC. Protein product: CASSLGWTGEWFF.